The 7 T cell receptor beta chains given below trace back to one sample, sequenced in a study of shared clonotypes between healthy human individuals. TCRdb's copy holds only in-frame clones and misses some; the assay was immunoSEQ multiplex PCR. Counted here are about 380,000 clones, 90% to 98% occurring once; the ten biggest clones make up approximately 0.32%. The sequenced material came from memory CD8+ T cells sorted from blood. Subset denoted: CD45RO+ cells pooled with CCR7-negative TemRA cells. These receptors all come from a man aged 30-40 years in good health.

This clone was seen once. The V call is TRBV5-1, the J call TRBJ2-1; 8 bases line up with TRBD2. Germline loops: CDR1 SGHRS, CDR2 YFSETQ. V gave up 2 bases and J gave up 4 bases; unmatched junction bases: 14. The CDR3 is 18 amino acids. The CDR3 bases are TGCGCCAGCAGCTTAAGGGCAGAAACGGGACTAGGATACAATGAGCAGTTCTTC. This encodes CASSLRAETGLGYNEQFF.

The rearrangement links TRBV4-2 to TRBJ1-5, with TRBD1 identical over 7 bases. The CDR3 is made up of 16 amino acids. Germline assignment: CDR1 LGHNA and CDR2 YNFKEQ. The J segment lost 5 bases and the V segment lost 4 bases, leaving 11 bases of the junction unmatched. CDR3 nucleotide sequence: TGTGCCAGCAGCCCTCGCGGCACAGGGGTAGATCAGCCCCAGCATTTT. Translating gives CASSPRGTGVDQPQHF.

The chain employs TRBV7-9 and TRBJ1-2; D is uncertain. The germline V and J ends were trimmed by 1 base and 8 bases, with 23 bases remaining between them. Per germline, CDR1 SEHNR and CDR2 FQNEAQ (reference sequence). The CDR3 is made up of 17 amino acids. Here the CDR3 DNA reads TGTGCCAGCAGCTTAGTTCCCCCCCTTCGGCCCGTAAAAGGCTACACCTTC. This encodes CASSLVPPLRPVKGYTF.

The chain links TRBV28 to TRBJ2-2; maybe TRBD2 (5 bases). The CDR3 consists of 15 residues. CDR1 is MDHEN and CDR2 is SYDVKM in the germline V gene. Trimming took 2 bases from V and 7 from J, leaving 14 bases between them. CDR3 sequence: CASSLVPDRGGELFF. Written as DNA, the CDR3 is TGTGCCAGCAGTTTAGTTCCGGATCGGGGCGGGGAGCTGTTTTTT. Drawing the rest from reference TRBV28 and TRBJ2-2, the complete variable domain is DVKVTQSSRYLVKRTGEKVFLECVQDMDHENMFWYRQDPGLGLRLIYFSYDVKMKEKGDIPEGYSVSREKKERFSLILESASTNQTSMYLCASSLVPDRGGELFFGEGSRLTVL.

This chain connects TRBV7-9 to TRBJ1-2; unclear D gene. The CDR3 spans 12 residues. Deletions cut 2 bases from V and 1 base from J, with 2 bases between. Germline values: CDR1 SEHNR, CDR2 FQNEAQ (reference sequence). The CDR3 sequence: CASSLLNYGYTF. The CDR3 nucleotides read TGTGCCAGCAGCTTACTTAACTATGGCTACACCTTC. Drawing the rest from reference TRBV7-9 and TRBJ1-2, the complete variable domain is DTGVSQNPRHKITKRGQNVTFRCDPISEHNRLYWYRQTLGQGPEFLTYFQNEAQLEKSRLLSDRFSAERPKGSFSTLEIQRTEQGDSAMYLCASSLLNYGYTFGSGTRLTVV.

The rearrangement uses TRBV5-1 and TRBJ1-2; 7 nucleotides agree with TRBD1. Germline V gene lookup returns CDR1 SGHRS and CDR2 YFSETQ. The CDR3 has 14 residues. V trimming: 9 bases; J trimming: 6 bases; junction bases outside the gene matches: 14. The CDR3 region is CATRREGARHGYTF. In DNA, the CDR3 is TGCGCCACCCGACGCGAGGGGGCGCGCCATGGCTACACCTTC. The full variable domain, rest sourced from reference TRBV5-1 and TRBJ1-2, is KAGVTQTPRYLIKTRGQQVTLSCSPISGHRSVSWYQQTPGQGLQFLFEYFSETQRNKGNFPGRFSGRQFSNSRSEMNVSTLELGDSALYLCATRREGARHGYTFGSGTRLTVV.

On this clone: A read error may produce the germline difference seen at one junction end. This specimen includes other DNA sequences encoding the same CDR3. This rearrangement joins TRBV13 to TRBJ2-7; 11 bases are a match to TRBD2. Germline V gene lookup returns CDR1 PRHDT and CDR2 FYEKMQ (reference sequence). This CDR3 comprises 16 residues. The CDR3: CASSWVGTSGPYEQYF. In DNA, the CDR3 is TGTGCCAGCAGCTGGGTAGGGACTAGCGGACCCTACGAACAGTACTTC.